These 14 T cell receptor beta chains originate from one sample sequenced in a study of radiation and T cells in renal cell carcinoma. Treatment in this sample: 15 Gy SBRT to primary tumor, nephrectomy 4 weeks later. The table came from immunoSEQ multiplex PCR; TCRdb's copy has only in-frame clones and leaves some out. The sample yields around 20,000 clones, around 52% seen once. The sequencing used tumor tissue, collected from a patient whose treatment included radiotherapy and nephrectomy. The source of these receptors is a woman in her fifties or sixties with renal cell carcinoma.

A few counts support this clone. The V and J genes are TRBV5-1 and TRBJ1-1, with no clear D. CDR1 and CDR2 from the germline V gene are SGHRS and YFSETQ. Trimming took 0 bases from V and 0 from J, leaving 9 bases between them. The CDR3 has 15 residues. The CDR3 reads CASSLDGFMNTEAFF. Written as DNA, the CDR3 is TGCGCCAGCAGCTTGGACGGATTCATGAACACTGAAGCTTTCTTT.

The chain carries TRBV5-6 and TRBJ2-2; D might be TRBD2 (5 bases). The germline V gene has CDR1 SGHDT and CDR2 YYEEEE. CDR3 length equals 17 residues. The V gene lost 4 bases and the J gene lost 0 bases, with 16 bases spanning the gap. For the CDR3, the DNA is TGTGCCAGCAGCCCCGCCTACGGGGATTCGAACACCGGGGAGCTGTTTTTT. This encodes CASSPAYGDSNTGELFF.

The rearrangement links TRBV7-6 to TRBJ2-7, with TRBD1 matching over 8 bases. Trimming at V came to 0 bases and at J to 3 bases, leaving 4 bases not matched to a gene. This CDR3 has 15 residues. Germline V gives CDR1 SGHVS, CDR2 FNYEAQ. CDR3 in DNA: TGTGCCAGCAGCTTAGCACAGGGGGGAAACTACGAGCAGTACTTC. It is translated as CASSLAQGGNYEQYF.

This sequence joins TRBV7-2 and TRBJ2-1; 10 bases line up with TRBD2. Germline CDR1 is SGHTA and CDR2 is FQGNSA. The CDR3 totals 14 residues. V was clipped by 3 bases and J by 6 bases; unmatched bases: 2. In nucleotides, the CDR3 is TGTGCCAGCAGCTTCTTAGCGGGGGGCAATGAGCAGTTCTTC. Translation: CASSFLAGGNEQFF.

This clone came up a few times. The chain has TRBV19 and TRBJ2-6; no clear D gene. The germline CDR1 and CDR2 sequences are LNHDA and SQIVND (reference sequence). This CDR3 has 15 residues. V was shortened by 6 bases and J by 0 bases, with 9 bases between the two germline ends. The CDR3 here is CASRTVGSGANVLTF. CDR3 coding DNA: TGTGCCAGTAGGACGGTGGGCTCTGGGGCCAACGTCCTGACTTTC.

This clone was detected many times. The J gene is TRBJ2-1, the V gene TRBV6-5; 11 nucleotides align to TRBD2. Looked up from germline, CDR1 is MNHEY and CDR2 is SVGAGI. This CDR3 is built from 15 residues. Losses at the gene ends were 6 bases for V and 2 bases for J; bases not matched to a gene: 3. CDR3: CASRSSGGAYNEQFF. The CDR3 bases are TGTGCCAGCAGAAGTAGCGGGGGGGCCTACAATGAGCAGTTCTTC.

This clone has just a few counts. This chain joins TRBV6-6 and TRBJ1-2, with D possibly TRBD1 on 5 matching bases. CDR3 size: 13 residues. CDR1 MNHNY and CDR2 SVGAGI come from the germline V gene (reference sequence). V lost 4 bases to trimming and J lost 7 bases, with 13 bases between them. CDR3 sequence reads: CASSFLIGGGYTF. The CDR3 DNA reads TGTGCCAGCAGTTTCCTGATTGGGGGTGGCTACACCTTC.

This clone was seen repeatedly, ten times or more. V is TRBV7-8 and J is TRBJ2-3; TRBD2 aligns across 12 bases. The trim removed 1 base at V and 3 bases at J, leaving 5 bases unmatched. The CDR3 is 17 residues long. CDR1 is SGHVS and CDR2 is FQNEAQ in the germline V gene. As DNA, the CDR3 is TGTGCCAGCAGCTTAGAGGCGACTAGCGGGGGTACAGATACGCAGTATTTT. Its translation: CASSLEATSGGTDTQYF.

This clone was counted only a few times. This chain uses TRBV19 with TRBJ2-7; D may be TRBD1 (6 bases). V was cut by 2 bases and J by 4 bases, with 15 bases left in between. The CDR3 sequence is 15 residues long. CDR1 and CDR2 from the germline V gene are LNHDA and SQIVND (reference sequence). For the CDR3, the DNA is TGTGCCAGTAGTATATCTATGCAGGGGATGTACGAGCAGTACTTC. Translated: CASSISMQGMYEQYF. Supplemented by reference TRBV19 and TRBJ2-7, the full variable domain reads DGGITQSPKYLFRKEGQNVTLSCEQNLNHDAMYWYRQDPGQGLRLIYYSQIVNDFQKGDIAEGYSVSREKKESFPLTVTSAQKNPTAFYLCASSISMQGMYEQYFGPGTRLTVT.

The CDR3 DNA reads as TGTGCCAGCAGCGTAGTCCCGCGTCAGCCCCAGCATTTT. This encodes CASSVVPRQPQHF. This chain uses TRBV9 with TRBJ1-5; D gene ambiguous. The V gene's germline CDR1 is SGDLS and CDR2 YYNGEE. This CDR3 is built from 13 residues. V lost 0 bases to trimming and J lost 6 bases, with 7 bases between them.

This clone was seen only a few times. V gene TRBV7-9 combines with J gene TRBJ1-1; D is unresolved. The CDR3 spans 13 residues. V lost 3 bases, J lost 0 bases, and 5 bases lay in between. CDR1 is SEHNR, CDR2 FQNEAQ, per germline (reference sequence). The CDR3 region has the DNA TGTGCCAGCAGCTTCCAGGTGAACACTGAAGCTTTCTTT. Translating it yields CASSFQVNTEAFF.

This clone was seen a handful of times. The chain employs TRBV15 and TRBJ1-5; D gene uncertain. V lost 0 bases, J lost 2 bases, and 8 bases lay in between. Germline V gene data show CDR1 as LNHNV and CDR2 as YYDKDF (reference sequence). This CDR3 contains 15 residues. The DNA of the CDR3 is TGTGCCACCAGCAGAGATTTGAGCGGCAATCAGCCCCAGCATTTT. This gives the protein CATSRDLSGNQPQHF.

The rearrangement joins TRBV11-3 to TRBJ2-1; 8 bases agree with TRBD2. The trim removed 5 bases at V and 7 bases at J, leaving 4 bases unmatched. This CDR3 region has 13 residues. Germline CDR1 and CDR2: SGHNT and YENEEA. Here the CDR3 reads CASSRTSSNEQFF. CDR3 coding DNA: TGTGCCAGCAGCCGGACTAGCAGTAATGAGCAGTTCTTC.

V gene TRBV10-2 combines with J gene TRBJ2-5, with D possibly matching TRBD2 (6 bases). Germline V gives CDR1 WSHSY, CDR2 SAAADI. V lost 3 bases, J lost 4 bases, and 12 bases lay in between. CDR3 length: 14 residues. The chain's CDR3 is CASSEFGRGETQYF. The CDR3 nucleotides are TGCGCCAGCAGTGAATTTGGGCGGGGAGAGACCCAGTACTTC.